The 7 T cell receptor beta chains below come from one sample, sequenced in a study of cytomegalovirus exposure and HLA in healthy donors. Primers: 60 Vbeta forward and 13 Jbeta reverse. The method was immunoSEQ multiplex PCR; TCRdb's version includes in-frame clones alone and lacks a portion of them. The sample contains about 55,000 clones, roughly four fifths of which appear only once. The sequenced sample consisted of PBMCs. The receptor source for this set is a man aged 25 to 40 in good health and CMV-seronegative.

The chain is built from TRBV5-4 and TRBJ2-7, with 11 bases aligning to TRBD2. Losses at the gene ends were 0 bases for V and 7 bases for J; bases not matched to a gene: 9. Germline V gives CDR1 SGHNT, CDR2 YYREEE (reference sequence). This CDR3 has 16 residues. The CDR3 bases are TGTGCCAGCAGCTTGGGGGGGACTAGCGGCCTTCGGGAGCAGTACTTC. This sequence encodes CASSLGGTSGLREQYF.

This chain connects TRBV30 to TRBJ2-2, with 11 bases matching TRBD2. In germline, CDR1 is GTSNPN, CDR2 SVGIG (reference sequence). With V trimmed by 2 bases and J by 7 bases, 6 bases remained unmatched. The CDR3 runs to 15 residues. The CDR3 sequence: CAWSRLAGKGGELFF. CDR3 nucleotide sequence: TGTGCCTGGAGTCGACTAGCGGGGAAGGGCGGGGAGCTGTTTTTT.

This chain joins TRBV7-2 and TRBJ2-1; D is ambiguous. V was clipped by 4 bases and J by 7 bases, with 11 bases between them. The CDR3 covers 13 residues. Germline assignment: CDR1 SGHTA and CDR2 FQGNSA. CDR3 nucleotides: TGTGCCAGCAGCTGGGCAGAGCTGAATGAGCAGTTCTTC. As protein: CASSWAELNEQFF.

The rearrangement links TRBV6-1 to TRBJ2-3, with 9 bases fitting TRBD1. Germline V gives CDR1 MNHNS, CDR2 SASEGT. V trimming: 5 bases; J trimming: 2 bases; junction bases outside the gene matches: 5. The CDR3 extends over 15 amino acids. The DNA of the CDR3 is TGTGCCAGCAGTTTACAGGGGGCATTCACAGATACGCAGTATTTT. Its protein product is CASSLQGAFTDTQYF.

This clone was seen only a few times. V and J are TRBV14 and TRBJ2-7; the match to TRBD1 covers 9 bases. V shed 2 bases and J 2 bases; nucleotides not matched to a gene: 4. CDR3 length: 15 residues. Germline V CDR1 and CDR2: SGHDN, FVKESK. The CDR3 loop reads CASSQNGQGTYEQYF. The CDR3, as DNA: TGTGCCAGCAGCCAAAATGGACAGGGGACCTACGAGCAGTACTTC. Full variable domain (missing parts from reference TRBV14 and TRBJ2-7): EAGVTQFPSHSVIEKGQTVTLRCDPISGHDNLYWYRRVMGKEIKFLLHFVKESKQDESGMPNNRFLAERTGGTYSTLKVQPAELEDSGVYFCASSQNGQGTYEQYFGPGTRLTVT.

V usage is TRBV14 and J usage is TRBJ2-7; tentatively, D is TRBD1 (5 bases). The CDR3 consists of 14 residues. CDR1 is SGHDN, CDR2 FVKESK, per germline. Trimming left V 2 bases short and J 0 bases short, with 8 bases between. CDR3 protein: CASSQTGSSYEQYF. CDR3 nucleotides: TGTGCCAGCAGCCAAACAGGTTCCTCCTACGAGCAGTACTTC.

The genes are TRBV10-2 and TRBJ1-1; D is possibly TRBD1 (6 bases). The CDR3 sequence is 12 residues long. Germline assignment: CDR1 WSHSY and CDR2 SAAADI. V was pared by 3 bases and J by 10 bases, with 12 bases between. As DNA, the CDR3 is TGCGCCAGCAGTGAAGGGGGTAGGGGAGCTTTCTTT. Amino acid sequence: CASSEGGRGAFF.